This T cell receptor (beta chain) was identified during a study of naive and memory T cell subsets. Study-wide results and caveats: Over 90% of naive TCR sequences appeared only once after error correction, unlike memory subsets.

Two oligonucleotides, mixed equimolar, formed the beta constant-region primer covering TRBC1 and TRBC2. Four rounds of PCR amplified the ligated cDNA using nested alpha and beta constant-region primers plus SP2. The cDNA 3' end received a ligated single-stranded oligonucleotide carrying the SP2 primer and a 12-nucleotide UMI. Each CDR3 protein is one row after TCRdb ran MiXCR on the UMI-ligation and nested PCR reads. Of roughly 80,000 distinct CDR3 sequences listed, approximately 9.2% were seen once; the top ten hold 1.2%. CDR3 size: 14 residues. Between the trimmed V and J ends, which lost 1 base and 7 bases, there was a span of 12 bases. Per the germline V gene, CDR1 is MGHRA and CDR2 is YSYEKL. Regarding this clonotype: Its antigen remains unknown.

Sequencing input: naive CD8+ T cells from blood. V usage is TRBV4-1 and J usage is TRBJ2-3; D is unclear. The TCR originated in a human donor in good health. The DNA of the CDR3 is TGCGCCAGCAGCCAAGCGATGGGTAGTCATACGCAGTATTTT. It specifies CASSQAMGSHTQYF.